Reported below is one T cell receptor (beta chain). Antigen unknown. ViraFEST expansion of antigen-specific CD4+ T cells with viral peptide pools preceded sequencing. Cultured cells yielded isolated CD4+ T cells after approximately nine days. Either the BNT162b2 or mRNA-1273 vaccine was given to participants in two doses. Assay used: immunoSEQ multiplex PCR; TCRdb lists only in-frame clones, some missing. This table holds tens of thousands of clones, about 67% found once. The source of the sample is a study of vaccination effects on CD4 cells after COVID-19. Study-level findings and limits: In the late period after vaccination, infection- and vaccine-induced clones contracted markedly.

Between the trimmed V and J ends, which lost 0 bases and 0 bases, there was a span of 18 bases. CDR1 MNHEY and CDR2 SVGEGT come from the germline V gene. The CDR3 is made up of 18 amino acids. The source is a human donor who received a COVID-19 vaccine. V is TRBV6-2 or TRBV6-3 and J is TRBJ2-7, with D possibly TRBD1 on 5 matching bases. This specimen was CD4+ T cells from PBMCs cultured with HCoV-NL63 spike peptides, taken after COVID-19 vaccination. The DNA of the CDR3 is TGTGCCAGCAGTTACTCCCAGGGTGGCGGATCTAACTCCTACGAGCAGTACTTC. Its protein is CASSYSQGGGSNSYEQYF.